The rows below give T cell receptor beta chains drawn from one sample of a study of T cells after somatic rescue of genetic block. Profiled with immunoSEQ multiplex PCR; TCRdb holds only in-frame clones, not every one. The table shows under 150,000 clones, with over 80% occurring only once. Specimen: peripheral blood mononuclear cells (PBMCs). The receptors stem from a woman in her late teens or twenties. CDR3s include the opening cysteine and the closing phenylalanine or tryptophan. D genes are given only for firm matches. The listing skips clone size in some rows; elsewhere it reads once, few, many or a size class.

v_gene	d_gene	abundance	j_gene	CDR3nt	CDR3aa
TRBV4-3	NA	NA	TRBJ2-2	TGCGCCAGCAGCCAGACCCCGCGGGTGGAGAGGTCCGGGGAGCTGTTTTTT	CASSQTPRVERSGELFF
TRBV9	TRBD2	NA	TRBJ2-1	TGTGCCAGCAGCCCCAGCGCGGGGGGGCCCAATGAGCAGTTCTTC	CASSPSAGGPNEQFF
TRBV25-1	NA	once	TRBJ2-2	TGTGCCAGCAGCCCGGGACAGAACACCGGGGAGCTGTTTTTT	CASSPGQNTGELFF
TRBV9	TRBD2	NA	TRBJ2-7	TGTGCCAGCAGCGTCGGAGCGGGGAGCTCCTACGAGCAGTACTTC	CASSVGAGSSYEQYF
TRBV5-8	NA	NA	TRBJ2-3	TGTGCCAGCAGCTTTGGGACTCTCCGGGATACGCAGTATTTT	CASSFGTLRDTQYF
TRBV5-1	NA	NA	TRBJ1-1	TGCGCCAGCAGCTTGCATGGGGTAGGGGACACTGAAGCTTTCTTT	CASSLHGVGDTEAFF
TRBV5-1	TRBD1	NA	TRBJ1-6	TGCGCCAGCGGGACAGGGGGCGGAAATTCACCCCTCCACTTT	CASGTGGGNSPLHF
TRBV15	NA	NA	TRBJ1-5	TGTGCCACCAGCAGAGATCCAGAGGACGGGAACTCACGGCAGCCCCAGCATTTT	CATSRDPEDGNSRQPQHF
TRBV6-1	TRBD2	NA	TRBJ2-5	TGTGCCAGCAGTCTTCTCGCGGGGGGACGAGAGACCCAGTACTTC	CASSLLAGGRETQYF
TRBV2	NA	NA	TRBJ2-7	TGTGCCAGCAGGCCCCGGGAGAACTACGAGCAGTACTTC	CASRPRENYEQYF
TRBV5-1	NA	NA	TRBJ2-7	TGCGCCAGCTCCCCGTCAGGGGCGGGATACGAGCAGTACTTC	CASSPSGAGYEQYF
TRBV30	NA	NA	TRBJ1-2	TGTGCCTGGAGTTTGAGACAGGTCTATGGCTACACCTTC	CAWSLRQVYGYTF
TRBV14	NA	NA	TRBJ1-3	TGTGCCAGCAGCTTCGGGGTGCCCGGAAACACCATATATTTT	CASSFGVPGNTIYF
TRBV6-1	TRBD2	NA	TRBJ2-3	TGTGCCAGCAGTACGGGAGGGGGCACAGATACGCAGTATTTT	CASSTGGGTDTQYF
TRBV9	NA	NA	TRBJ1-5	TGTGCCAGCAGTCCCGGGGCAGAGATGTTAAGTCAGCCCCAGCATTTT	CASSPGAEMLSQPQHF
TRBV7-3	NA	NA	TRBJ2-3	TGTGCCAGCAGCCTCAGCGGCCGAAGCACAGATACGCAGTATTTT	CASSLSGRSTDTQYF
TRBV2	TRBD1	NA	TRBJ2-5	TGTGCCAGCAGCGTGGGACAGGGGATTCAAGAGACCCAGTACTTC	CASSVGQGIQETQYF
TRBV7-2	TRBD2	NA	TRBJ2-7	TGTGCCAGCAGCCCTAGGACTAGCGGGGGGCCCCTCTCCTACGAGCAGTACTTC	CASSPRTSGGPLSYEQYF
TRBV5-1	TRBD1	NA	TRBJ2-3	TGCGCCAGCAGCTTGGGGGACAGGTCGGGCACAGATACGCAGTATTTT	CASSLGDRSGTDTQYF
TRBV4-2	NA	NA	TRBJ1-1	TGTGCCAGCAGCCAAGATAAAGGCACTGAAGCTTTCTTT	CASSQDKGTEAFF
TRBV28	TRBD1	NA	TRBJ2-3	TGTGCCAGCAGTTTAGAGGGACAGGGCACAGATACGCAGTATTTT	CASSLEGQGTDTQYF
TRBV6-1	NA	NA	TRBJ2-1	TGTGCCAGCAGGACGGAGGCACGGGAGCAGTTCTTC	CASRTEAREQFF
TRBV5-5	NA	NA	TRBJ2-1	TGTGCCAGCAGCCCGCGAGAGGGGGATGAGCAGTTCTTC	CASSPREGDEQFF
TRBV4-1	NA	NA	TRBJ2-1	TGCGCCAGCAGCCTCCTCCCCTTCGGGGACAAGATCTTCAATGAGCAGTTCTTC	CASSLLPFGDKIFNEQFF
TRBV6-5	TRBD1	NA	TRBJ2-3	TGTGCCAGCAGGTACCTCGACAGGGGGACAGATACGCAGTATTTT	CASRYLDRGTDTQYF
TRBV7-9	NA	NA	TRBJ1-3	TGTGCCAGCAGCTTAGGCGCTTCTGGAAACACCATATATTTT	CASSLGASGNTIYF
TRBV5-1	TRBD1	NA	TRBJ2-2	TGCGCCAGCAGCTCGGACAGGGTCGACACCGGGGAGCTGTTTTTT	CASSSDRVDTGELFF
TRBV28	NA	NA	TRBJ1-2	TGTGCCAGCAGTCCCCTTCTGGCTCGCTATGGCTACACCTTC	CASSPLLARYGYTF
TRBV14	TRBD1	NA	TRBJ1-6	TGTGCCAGCAGCCCGTGGGACAGGGTGGATTCACCCCTCCACTTT	CASSPWDRVDSPLHF
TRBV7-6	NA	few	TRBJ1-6	TGTGCCAGCAGCTTAGAGTTTCGGGGGCAGGATTCACCCCTCCACTTT	CASSLEFRGQDSPLHF
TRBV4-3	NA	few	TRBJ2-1	TGCGCCAGCAGCCACCGAGGGAAACCTGAGCAGTTCTTC	CASSHRGKPEQFF
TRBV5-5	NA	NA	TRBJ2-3	TGTGCCAGCAGCTTCGGGACCCCTGCCACAGATACGCAGTATTTT	CASSFGTPATDTQYF
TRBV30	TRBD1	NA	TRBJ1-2	TGTGCCTGGACCTCAACAGGGGGGAGGGTTGGGAACTATGGCTACACCTTC	CAWTSTGGRVGNYGYTF
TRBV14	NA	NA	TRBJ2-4	TGTGCCAGCAGCCAAGATCGATCGGGTCTAGCTGGGCTAGCCAAAAACATTCAGTACTTC	CASSQDRSGLAGLAKNIQYF
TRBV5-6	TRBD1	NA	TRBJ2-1	TGTGCCAGCAGCTCAGGAATCCGGGACAGGGGCTACAATGAGCAGTTCTTC	CASSSGIRDRGYNEQFF
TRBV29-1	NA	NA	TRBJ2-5	TGCAGCGTTCTTCCCCGAGAGACCCAGTACTTC	CSVLPRETQYF
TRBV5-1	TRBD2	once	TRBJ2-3	TGCGCCAGCAGCCCCGCGGCGGGGGGGCCTCTAGGAAACACGCAGTATTTT	CASSPAAGGPLGNTQYF
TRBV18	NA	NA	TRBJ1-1	TGTGCCAGCTCCCCTGGGGCCGGAGGTATGAACACTGAAGCTTTCTTT	CASSPGAGGMNTEAFF
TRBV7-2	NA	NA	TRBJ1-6	TGTGCCAGCAGCTTACGAGGGGTTGGTTCACCCCTCCACTTT	CASSLRGVGSPLHF
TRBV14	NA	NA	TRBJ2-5	TGTGCCAGCAGCCAAGAGGGCCGTCAGTGGGAGACCCAGTACTTC	CASSQEGRQWETQYF
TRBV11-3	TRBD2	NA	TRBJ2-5	TGTGCCAGCAGCCCTCGACTAGCGGGGGGGCAAGAGACCCAGTACTTC	CASSPRLAGGQETQYF
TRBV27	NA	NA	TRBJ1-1	TGTGCCAGCAGACAGGAGATGAACACTGAAGCTTTCTTT	CASRQEMNTEAFF
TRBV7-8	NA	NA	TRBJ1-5	TGTGCCAGCAGCTCTAGGGGGGACCAGCCCCAGCATTTT	CASSSRGDQPQHF
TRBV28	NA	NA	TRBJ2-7	TGTGCCAGGGCTCCTCAGTACTTC	CARAPQYF
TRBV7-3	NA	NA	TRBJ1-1	TGTGCCAGCAGCCCCGGGCTTGGGGGAACTGAAGCTTTCTTT	CASSPGLGGTEAFF
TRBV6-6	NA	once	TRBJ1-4	TGTGCCAGCAATCAAGGAGGACCTAATGAAAAACTGTTTTTT	CASNQGGPNEKLFF
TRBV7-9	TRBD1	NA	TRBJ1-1	TGTGCCAGCAGCGATACAGGGGGGCGCACTGAAGCTTTCTTT	CASSDTGGRTEAFF
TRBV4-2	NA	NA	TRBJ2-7	TGTGCCAGCAGCCAAGGCGGACAATCCTACGAGCAGTACTTC	CASSQGGQSYEQYF
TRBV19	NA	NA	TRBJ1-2	TGTGCCAGTAGTATCCCACCAAACTATGGCTACACCTTC	CASSIPPNYGYTF
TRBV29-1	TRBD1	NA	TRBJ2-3	TGCAGCGTTGAAGGCCGGACAGGGAGGACAGATACGCAGTATTTT	CSVEGRTGRTDTQYF
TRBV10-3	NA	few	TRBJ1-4	TGTGCCATCAGTGCCCGGACAGACCCCAATGAAAAACTGTTTTTT	CAISARTDPNEKLFF
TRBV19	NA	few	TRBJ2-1	TGTGCCAGTAGTTTCATTAATAATGAGCAGTTCTTC	CASSFINNEQFF
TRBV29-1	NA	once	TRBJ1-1	TGCAGCGTTTCAAGGCAGGGAAAAGACACTGAAGCTTTCTTT	CSVSRQGKDTEAFF
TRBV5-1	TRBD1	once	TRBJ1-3	TGCGCCAGCAGCTTGAGGAGTCGGGACAGCTCTGGAAGCACCATATATTTT	CASSLRSRDSSGSTIYF
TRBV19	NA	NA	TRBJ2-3	TGTGCCAGTACTACGCTGGGGCGGGATACGCAGTATTTT	CASTTLGRDTQYF
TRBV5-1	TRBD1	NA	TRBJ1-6	TGCGCCAGCAGCGCGGAGGGGGCGCCGGGTTCACCCCTCCACTTT	CASSAEGAPGSPLHF
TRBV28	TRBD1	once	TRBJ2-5	TGTGCCAGCAGTTCCGGGACAGGGTGGCACTTC	CASSSGTGWHF
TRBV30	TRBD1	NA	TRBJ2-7	TGTGCCTGGAGTCAGGGGGCAGGGTACGAGCAGTACTTC	CAWSQGAGYEQYF
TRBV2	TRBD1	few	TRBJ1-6	TGTGCCAGCACCTCGATGGGACAGGGGAATTCACCCCTCCACTTT	CASTSMGQGNSPLHF
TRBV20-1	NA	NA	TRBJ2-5	TGCAGTGCTAGTAAGGTCCCCACCCAGTACTTC	CSASKVPTQYF